These T cell receptor beta chains were read from a single sample in a study of T cells in Graves' hyperthyroidism and ophthalmopathy. Using its own MiXCR run on the multiplex PCR reads, TCRdb lists one record per CDR3 protein. The data show over 500,000 distinct CDR3 sequences, with 40% to 50% seen just once and about 40% held by the top ten. Specimen: peripheral blood or thyroid tissue (not recorded which). These TCRs come from an adult woman with Graves' disease, either hyperthyroidism or ophthalmopathy (not recorded which). CDR3s leave out the opening cysteine and the closing phenylalanine or tryptophan. Fields, in order: V gene, CDR3 protein.

v_gene: TRBV2; CDR3aa: ASSGRTQQETQH
v_gene: TRBV28; CDR3aa: ASSLVGVETQY
v_gene: TRBV19; CDR3aa: ASSINDGTGGYT
v_gene: TRBV14; CDR3aa: ASSPVQAGDEKLF
v_gene: TRBV2; CDR3aa: ASSPGRGGPQH
v_gene: TRBV7-9; CDR3aa: ASSLFSNRWDYEQY
v_gene: TRBV20-1; CDR3aa: SASFDGVNTEAF
v_gene: TRBV6-1; CDR3aa: ASSPGEVGSDEQY
v_gene: TRBV6-6; CDR3aa: ASSPGGSLEAF
v_gene: TRBV10-2; CDR3aa: ASSGFRDSEAF
v_gene: TRBV9; CDR3aa: ASSFIAGGPNAYEQY
v_gene: TRBV11-2; CDR3aa: ASSLRGSGRVTGELF